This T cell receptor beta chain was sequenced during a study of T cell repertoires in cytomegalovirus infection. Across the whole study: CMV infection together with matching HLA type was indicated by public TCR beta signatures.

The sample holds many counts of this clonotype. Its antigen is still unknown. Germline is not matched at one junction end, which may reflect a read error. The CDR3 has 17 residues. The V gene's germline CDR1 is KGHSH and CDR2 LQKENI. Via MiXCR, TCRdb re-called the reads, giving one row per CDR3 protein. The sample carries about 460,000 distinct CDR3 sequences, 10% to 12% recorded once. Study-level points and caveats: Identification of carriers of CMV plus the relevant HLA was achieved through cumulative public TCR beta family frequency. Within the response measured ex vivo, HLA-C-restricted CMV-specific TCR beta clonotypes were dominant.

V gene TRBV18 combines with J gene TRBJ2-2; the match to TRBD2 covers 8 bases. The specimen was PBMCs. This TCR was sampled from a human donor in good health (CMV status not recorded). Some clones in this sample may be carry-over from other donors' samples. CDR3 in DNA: TGTGCCACCTCAAAGGGGCAGCGGGAGAGGATCACCGGGGAGCTGTTTTTT. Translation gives CATSKGQRERITGELFF.